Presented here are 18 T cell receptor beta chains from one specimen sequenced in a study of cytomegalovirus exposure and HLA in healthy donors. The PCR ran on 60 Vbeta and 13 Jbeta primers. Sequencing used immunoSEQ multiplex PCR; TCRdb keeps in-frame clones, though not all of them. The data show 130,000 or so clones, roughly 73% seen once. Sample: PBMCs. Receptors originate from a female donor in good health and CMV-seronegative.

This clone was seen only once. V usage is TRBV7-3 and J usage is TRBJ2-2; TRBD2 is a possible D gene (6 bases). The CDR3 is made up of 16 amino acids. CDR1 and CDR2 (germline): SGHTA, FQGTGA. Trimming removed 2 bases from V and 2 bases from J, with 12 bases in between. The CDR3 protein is CASSLFSGLNTGELFF. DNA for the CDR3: TGTGCCAGCAGCTTATTTAGCGGATTAAACACCGGGGAGCTGTTTTTT.

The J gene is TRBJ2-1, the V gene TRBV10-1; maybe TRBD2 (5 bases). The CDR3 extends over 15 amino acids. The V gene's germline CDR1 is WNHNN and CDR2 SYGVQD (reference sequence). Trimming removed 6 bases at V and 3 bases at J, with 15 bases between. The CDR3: CASSLVGKDYNEQFF. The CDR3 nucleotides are TGCGCCAGCAGCTTAGTCGGGAAAGACTACAATGAGCAGTTCTTC.

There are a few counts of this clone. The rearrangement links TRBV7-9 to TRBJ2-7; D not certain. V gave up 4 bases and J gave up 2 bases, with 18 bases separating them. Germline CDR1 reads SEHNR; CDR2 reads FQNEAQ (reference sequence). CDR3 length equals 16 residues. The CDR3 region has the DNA TGTGCCAGCAGCTCGAACACCGACAAACCAGCCTACGAGCAGTACTTC. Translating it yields CASSSNTDKPAYEQYF.

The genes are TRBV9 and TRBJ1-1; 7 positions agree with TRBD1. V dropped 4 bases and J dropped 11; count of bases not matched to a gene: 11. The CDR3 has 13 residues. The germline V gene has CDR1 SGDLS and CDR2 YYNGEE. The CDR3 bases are TGTGCCAGCAGCACCCGGACAGGCCTGGAGGCTTTCTTT. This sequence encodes CASSTRTGLEAFF.

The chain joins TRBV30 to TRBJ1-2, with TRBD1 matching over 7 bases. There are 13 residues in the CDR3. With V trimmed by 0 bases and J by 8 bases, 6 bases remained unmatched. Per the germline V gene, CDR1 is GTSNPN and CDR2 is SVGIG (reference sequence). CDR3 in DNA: TGTGCCTGGAGTGTCAGTGACAGGGACGGCTACACCTTC. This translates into CAWSVSDRDGYTF.

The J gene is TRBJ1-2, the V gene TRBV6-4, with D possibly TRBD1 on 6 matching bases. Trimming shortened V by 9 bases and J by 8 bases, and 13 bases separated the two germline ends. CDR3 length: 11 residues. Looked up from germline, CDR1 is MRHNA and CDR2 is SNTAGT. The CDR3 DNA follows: TGTGCCAGTTACAGGGTGGGGGGCTACACCTTC. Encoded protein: CASYRVGGYTF.

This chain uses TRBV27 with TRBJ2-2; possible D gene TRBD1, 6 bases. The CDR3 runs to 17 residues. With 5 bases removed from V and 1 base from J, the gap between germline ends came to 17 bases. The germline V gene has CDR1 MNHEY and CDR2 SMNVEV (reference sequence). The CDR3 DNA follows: TGTGCCAGCAGTCCCACCCTCGACAGGAGGAACACCGGGGAGCTGTTTTTT. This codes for CASSPTLDRRNTGELFF.

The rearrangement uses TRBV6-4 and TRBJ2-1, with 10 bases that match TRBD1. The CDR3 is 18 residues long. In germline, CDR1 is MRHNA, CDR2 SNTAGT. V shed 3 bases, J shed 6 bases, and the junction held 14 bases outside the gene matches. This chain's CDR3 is CASSEETILGTGVNEQFF. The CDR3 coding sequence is TGTGCCAGCAGTGAAGAAACTATCTTGGGGACAGGGGTCAATGAGCAGTTCTTC.

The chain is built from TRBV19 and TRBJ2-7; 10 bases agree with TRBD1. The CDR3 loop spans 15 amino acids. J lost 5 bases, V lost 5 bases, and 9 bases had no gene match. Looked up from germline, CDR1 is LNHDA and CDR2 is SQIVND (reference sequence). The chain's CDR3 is CASSEWTGGYHEQYF. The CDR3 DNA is TGTGCCAGTAGTGAGTGGACAGGGGGTTACCACGAGCAGTACTTC.

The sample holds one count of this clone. CDR3 region: CASSGPTSGDPRDTQYF. CDR3 nucleotides: TGTGCCAGCAGCGGACCGACTAGCGGGGACCCACGGGATACGCAGTATTTT. V is TRBV9 and J is TRBJ2-3; 11 bases map to TRBD2. The CDR3 sequence is 17 residues long. The trim removed 3 bases at V and 6 bases at J, leaving 12 bases unmatched. Germline CDR1 reads SGDLS; CDR2 reads YYNGEE. Looking up the rest from reference TRBV9 and TRBJ2-3 gives the full variable domain: DSGVTQTPKHLITATGQRVTLRCSPRSGDLSVYWYQQSLDQGLQFLIQYYNGEERAKGNILERFSAQQFPDLHSELNLSSLELGDSALYFCASSGPTSGDPRDTQYFGPGTRLTVL.

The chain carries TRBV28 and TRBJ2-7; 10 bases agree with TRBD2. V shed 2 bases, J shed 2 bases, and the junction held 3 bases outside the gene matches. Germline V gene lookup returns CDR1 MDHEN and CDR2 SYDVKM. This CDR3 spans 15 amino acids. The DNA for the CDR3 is TGTGCCAGCAGTTTAGTAGCGGGAGGTACCTACGAGCAGTACTTC. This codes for CASSLVAGGTYEQYF.

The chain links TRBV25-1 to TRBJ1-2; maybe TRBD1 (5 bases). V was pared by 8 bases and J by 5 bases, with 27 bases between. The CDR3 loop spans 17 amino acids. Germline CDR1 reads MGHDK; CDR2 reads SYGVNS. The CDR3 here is CASGDTLTGGRRYGYTF. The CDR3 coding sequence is TGTGCCAGCGGCGATACTCTTACGGGGGGACGAAGGTATGGCTACACCTTC.

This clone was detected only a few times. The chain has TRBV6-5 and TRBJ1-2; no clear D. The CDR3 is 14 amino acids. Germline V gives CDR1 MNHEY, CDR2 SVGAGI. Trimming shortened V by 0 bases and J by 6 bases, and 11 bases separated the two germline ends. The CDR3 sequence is CASSYSIQTDGYTF. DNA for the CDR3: TGTGCCAGCAGTTACTCCATCCAAACAGATGGCTACACCTTC.

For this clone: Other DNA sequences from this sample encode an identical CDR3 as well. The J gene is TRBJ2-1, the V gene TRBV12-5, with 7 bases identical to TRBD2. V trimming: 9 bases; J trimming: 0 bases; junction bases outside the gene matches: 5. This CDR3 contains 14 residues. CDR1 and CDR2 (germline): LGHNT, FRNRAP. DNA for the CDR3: TGTGCTAGCGGGCGGGGGAGCTCCTACAATGAGCAGTTCTTC. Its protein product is CASGRGSSYNEQFF.

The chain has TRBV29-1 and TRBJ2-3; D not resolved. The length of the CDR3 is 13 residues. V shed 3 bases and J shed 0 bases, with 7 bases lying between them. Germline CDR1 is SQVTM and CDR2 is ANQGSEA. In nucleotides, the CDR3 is TGCAGCGTTGATCCTTCTAGCACAGATACGCAGTATTTT. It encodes CSVDPSSTDTQYF.

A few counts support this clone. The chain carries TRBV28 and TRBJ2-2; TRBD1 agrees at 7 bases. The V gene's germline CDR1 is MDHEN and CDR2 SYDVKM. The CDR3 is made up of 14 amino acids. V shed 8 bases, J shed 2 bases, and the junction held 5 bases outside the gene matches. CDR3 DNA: TGTGCCAGCGGGGACAGTGTTAACACCGGGGAGCTGTTTTTT. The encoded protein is CASGDSVNTGELFF.

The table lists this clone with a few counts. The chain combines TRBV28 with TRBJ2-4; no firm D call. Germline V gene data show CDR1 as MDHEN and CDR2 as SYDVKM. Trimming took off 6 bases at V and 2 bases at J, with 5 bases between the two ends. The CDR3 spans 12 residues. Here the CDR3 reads CASRASKNIQYF. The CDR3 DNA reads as TGTGCCAGCAGGGCTTCCAAAAACATTCAGTACTTC.

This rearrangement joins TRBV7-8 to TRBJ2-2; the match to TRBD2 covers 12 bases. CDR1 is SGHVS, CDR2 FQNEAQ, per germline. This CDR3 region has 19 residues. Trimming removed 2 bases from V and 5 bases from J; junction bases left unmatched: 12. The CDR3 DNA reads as TGTGCCAGCAGCTTAATTTTCCCGACTAGCGGGAGTTTTACCGGGGAGCTGTTTTTT. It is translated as CASSLIFPTSGSFTGELFF.